What follows is one T cell receptor beta chain and its context. The target of this receptor is not known. Per-base qualities were not stored, and no clone one base away is much larger. Library prep was done by the immunoSEQ multiplex PCR assay. TCRdb retrieved this table from immuneACCESS and kept in-frame rearrangements only. Not all clones are present; in checked studies, unresolved V genes account for under half, and no reason is known for the remainder. The sample has some 90,000 clones on record, roughly nine tenths of them singletons. Together, the top ten hold around 0.9% of the sample. The source of the sample is a study of control samples from healthy donors and cancer patients (dated by TCRdb to about 2020). The germline V gene (reference sequence) gives CDR1 as LGHDT and CDR2 as YNNKEL. Cut back by 1 base and 4 bases, the V and J ends lie 5 bases apart. CDR3 length: 12 amino acids, cysteine to phenylalanine. Only CDR3 DNA is held: 36 bases, read in frame from base 1.

This receptor was taken from a woman under 40 in good health. The V and J genes are TRBV3-1 (or the pseudogene TRBV3-2) and TRBJ2-7, with the D gene not confidently named. Input material: blood. The CDR3 reads as follows: CASSQADYEQYF. The nucleotide sequence reads TGTGCCAGCAGCCAAGCAGATTACGAGCAGTACTTC.